This entry lists 22 T cell receptor beta chains sequenced from one sample in a study of cytomegalovirus exposure and HLA in healthy donors. Sequencing was performed with immunoSEQ multiplex PCR; in TCRdb, only in-frame clones are kept and a portion is missing. The repertoire holds 110,000 to 150,000 clones, with approximately 94% as singletons. The sample consisted of PBMCs. The receptors come from a man aged 18 to 30 in good health and CMV-seropositive.

V is TRBV9 and J is TRBJ1-5; possibly TRBD1 for D (5 bases). Trimming took 5 bases from V and 9 from J, leaving 21 bases between them. This CDR3 has 15 amino acids. The germline V gene encodes CDR1 SGDLS and CDR2 YYNGEE. CDR3 DNA sequence: TGTGCCAGCAGGGCGGGACGGCCCGAAATTGGGCCCCAGCATTTT. Protein: CASRAGRPEIGPQHF.

The CDR3 region has the DNA TGTGCCAGCAGCCCGACACTTATGAACACTGAAGCTTTCTTT. It yields the protein CASSPTLMNTEAFF. The chain employs TRBV2 and TRBJ1-1; D uncertain. The CDR3 covers 14 residues. Trimming took off 6 bases at V and 0 bases at J, with 11 bases between the two ends. Per germline, CDR1 SNHLY and CDR2 FYNNEI.

This chain uses TRBV28 with TRBJ1-2; the D gene is possibly TRBD1 (5 bases). CDR3 length equals 14 residues. CDR1 and CDR2 from the germline V gene are MDHEN and SYDVKM. V was clipped by 6 bases and J by 6 bases, with 17 bases between them. CDR3 nucleotides: TGTGCCAGCAGCTCTCCGGGGGTGAGGAATGGCTACACCTTC. Encoded protein: CASSSPGVRNGYTF.

The V gene is TRBV28, the J gene TRBJ2-3; 9 bases are shared with TRBD2. CDR1 and CDR2 from the germline V gene are MDHEN and SYDVKM. The CDR3 length is 19 residues. With 2 bases clipped from V and 3 bases from J, the junction kept 15 bases outside the gene matches. Written as DNA, the CDR3 is TGTGCCAGCAGTTTACCCCCCCCTTTAGCGGGAGAGAGGACAGATACGCAGTATTTT. Protein: CASSLPPPLAGERTDTQYF. The full variable domain, in which reference TRBV28 and TRBJ2-3 provide the parts outside the CDR3, is DVKVTQSSRYLVKRTGEKVFLECVQDMDHENMFWYRQDPGLGLRLIYFSYDVKMKEKGDIPEGYSVSREKKERFSLILESASTNQTSMYLCASSLPPPLAGERTDTQYFGPGTRLTVL.

This sequence joins TRBV6-5 and TRBJ2-7; 9 bases align to TRBD2. The CDR3 loop spans 14 amino acids. CDR1 and CDR2 (germline): MNHEY, SVGAGI. Trimming removed 2 bases from V and 3 bases from J; junction bases left unmatched: 2. The CDR3 sequence: CASSYGLANYEQYF. The CDR3 DNA reads as TGTGCCAGCAGTTACGGACTAGCGAACTACGAGCAGTACTTC.

The rearrangement links TRBV7-9 to TRBJ2-2; 14 nucleotides agree with TRBD2. V lost 5 bases, J lost 5 bases, and 1 base stayed unmatched. The CDR3 covers 15 residues. The V gene's germline CDR1 is SEHNR and CDR2 FQNEAQ (reference sequence). The CDR3 reads CASSGTSGRTGELFF. In nucleotides, the CDR3 is TGTGCCAGCAGCGGGACTAGCGGGAGAACCGGGGAGCTGTTTTTT. Complete variable domain (other parts from reference TRBV7-9 and TRBJ2-2): DTGVSQNPRHKITKRGQNVTFRCDPISEHNRLYWYRQTLGQGPEFLTYFQNEAQLEKSRLLSDRFSAERPKGSFSTLEIQRTEQGDSAMYLCASSGTSGRTGELFFGEGSRLTVL.

The chain recombines TRBV7-9 with TRBJ1-1; no reliable D call. The CDR3 runs 11 residues. V was trimmed by 4 bases and J by 7 bases, leaving 7 bases between them. Germline loops: CDR1 SEHNR, CDR2 FQNEAQ (reference sequence). CDR3 coding DNA: TGTGCCAGCAGCTCTTACAATGAAGCTTTCTTT. This encodes CASSSYNEAFF.

This clone was detected only once. The chain joins TRBV9 to TRBJ2-1; no reliable D call. CDR1 is SGDLS and CDR2 is YYNGEE in the germline V gene. This CDR3 is built from 14 residues. Trimming left V 4 bases short and J 7 bases short, with 15 bases between. CDR3 coding DNA: TGTGCCAGCAGCCCCTCGGAGCCCCTAAATGAGCAGTTCTTC. Translated: CASSPSEPLNEQFF.

As concerns this clone: The same CDR3 arises from other DNA sequences in this sample as well. Here the CDR3 reads CASSPPGTNEKLFF. The CDR3 bases are TGTGCCAGCAGCCCCCCCGGGACTAATGAAAAACTGTTTTTT. This sequence joins TRBV28 and TRBJ1-4; no definite D call. V gave up 6 bases and J gave up 2 bases, with 10 bases separating them. The CDR3 consists of 14 residues. Germline loops: CDR1 MDHEN, CDR2 SYDVKM.

The V gene is TRBV9, the J gene TRBJ2-1, with 9 bases matching TRBD1. The CDR3 is 19 residues long. Germline loops: CDR1 SGDLS, CDR2 YYNGEE. Trimming cost V 4 bases and J 1 base; bases outside gene matches: 15. The DNA for the CDR3 is TGTGCCAGCAGCCCTCATCACAGGGGGCTCGTGGGTTCCTACAATGAGCAGTTCTTC. Protein: CASSPHHRGLVGSYNEQFF.

This chain uses TRBV5-1 with TRBJ1-1; D call uncertain. V was shortened by 0 bases and J by 7 bases, with 10 bases between the two germline ends. Per germline, CDR1 SGHRS and CDR2 YFSETQ. This CDR3 has 13 amino acids. The CDR3 DNA follows: TGCGCCAGCAGCTTGGGGGTCCGGGGTGAAGCTTTCTTT. Its protein product is CASSLGVRGEAFF. Using reference TRBV5-1 and TRBJ1-1 for the parts outside the CDR3, the full variable domain is KAGVTQTPRYLIKTRGQQVTLSCSPISGHRSVSWYQQTPGQGLQFLFEYFSETQRNKGNFPGRFSGRQFSNSRSEMNVSTLELGDSALYLCASSLGVRGEAFFGQGTRLTVV.

V is TRBV5-1 and J is TRBJ1-1, with TRBD1 matching 7 bases. The V segment lost 0 bases and the J segment 5 bases; nucleotides outside the gene matches: 4. CDR3 size: 14 residues. Germline CDR1 SGHRS, CDR2 YFSETQ. The CDR3 reads CASSLDRGGTEAFF. For the CDR3, the DNA is TGCGCCAGCAGCTTGGACAGGGGAGGAACTGAAGCTTTCTTT.

The rearrangement links TRBV19 to TRBJ2-1; 8 nucleotides match TRBD2. The V gene's germline CDR1 is LNHDA and CDR2 SQIVND (reference sequence). V gave up 5 bases and J gave up 4 bases; unmatched junction bases: 4. CDR3 length: 14 residues. The CDR3 region is CASSEREIYNEQFF. As DNA, the CDR3 is TGTGCCAGTAGTGAGCGGGAGATATACAATGAGCAGTTCTTC.

V and J are TRBV2 and TRBJ1-1; D uncertain. Trimming left V 8 bases short and J 6 bases short, with 16 bases between. CDR3 length equals 13 residues. The V gene's germline CDR1 is SNHLY and CDR2 FYNNEI. CDR3 nucleotide sequence: TGTGCCAGCTCCTACGGGGATTTATCTGAAGCTTTCTTT. Amino acid sequence: CASSYGDLSEAFF. The full variable domain, completed using reference TRBV2 and TRBJ1-1, is EPEVTQTPSHQVTQMGQEVILRCVPISNHLYFYWYRQILGQKVEFLVSFYNNEISEKSEIFDDQFSVERPDGSNFTLKIRSTKLEDSAMYFCASSYGDLSEAFFGQGTRLTVV.

This chain connects TRBV27 to TRBJ2-5; 11 nucleotides match TRBD2. The CDR3 contains 15 residues. Germline V gene lookup returns CDR1 MNHEY and CDR2 SMNVEV (reference sequence). Losses at the gene ends were 3 bases for V and 1 base for J; bases not matched to a gene: 1. CDR3 coding DNA: TGTGCCAGCAGTTTCCTAGCGGGAGGCCAAGAGACCCAGTACTTC. Translating gives CASSFLAGGQETQYF.

V gene TRBV28 combines with J gene TRBJ2-7, with 7 bases aligning to TRBD2. V dropped 6 bases and J dropped 2; count of bases not matched to a gene: 7. CDR3 size: 14 residues. Germline CDR1 is MDHEN and CDR2 is SYDVKM. The CDR3 nucleotides are TGTGCCAGCAGCCCACCAGCGGGACCCTACGAGCAGTACTTC. Encoded protein: CASSPPAGPYEQYF.

Here the CDR3 reads CASSQSTTGTGVHEQYF. The CDR3, as DNA: TGCGCCAGCAGCCAATCAACGACCGGGACAGGGGTCCACGAGCAGTACTTC. The V call is TRBV4-1, the J call TRBJ2-7; the match to TRBD1 covers 10 bases. Germline-derived CDR1 and CDR2 are MGHRA and YSYEKL. CDR3 length: 17 residues. V lost 2 bases to trimming and J lost 5 bases; unmatched junction nucleotides: 12.

The V call is TRBV27, the J call TRBJ2-1; 11 bases align to TRBD2. The length of the CDR3 is 15 residues. Germline trimming cut 3 bases from V and 5 bases from J; bases unmatched to any gene: 3. Germline CDR1 MNHEY, CDR2 SMNVEV (reference sequence). The CDR3 DNA is TGTGCCAGCAGTTTGTCGACTAGCGGGAACAATGAGCAGTTCTTC. Translation gives CASSLSTSGNNEQFF.

This sequence joins TRBV2 and TRBJ2-3, with TRBD2 as a possible D gene (6 bases). Per germline, CDR1 SNHLY and CDR2 FYNNEI. The CDR3 totals 15 residues. Deletions cut 2 bases from V and 1 base from J, with 10 bases between. CDR3 sequence (DNA): TGTGCCAGCAGTGAACCGGGACTGGGCACAGATACGCAGTATTTT. Its translation: CASSEPGLGTDTQYF.

This clone was seen a single time. The CDR3: CASSLRDRVISEQFF. The DNA for the CDR3 is TGTGCCAGCTCACTCCGGGACAGGGTTATCAGTGAGCAGTTCTTC. J is TRBJ2-1 and V is TRBV18; 9 bases match TRBD1. The CDR3 totals 15 residues. The germline V gene encodes CDR1 KGHSH and CDR2 LQKENI. J gave up 9 bases and V 4 bases, and 10 bases lay outside the gene matches.

The chain uses TRBV7-9 and TRBJ2-5; 8 bases align to TRBD1. The V segment lost 0 bases and the J segment 2 bases; nucleotides outside the gene matches: 2. Germline V gene lookup returns CDR1 SEHNR and CDR2 FQNEAQ (reference sequence). The CDR3 spans 15 residues. The CDR3 DNA sequence: TGTGCCAGCAGCTTAGCATGGACAGGGCAAGAGACCCAGTACTTC. Translating it yields CASSLAWTGQETQYF.

The chain links TRBV27 to TRBJ2-1, with D possibly TRBD1 on 5 matching bases. This CDR3 region has 17 residues. V was cut by 2 bases and J by 3 bases, with 17 bases left in between. The germline V gene has CDR1 MNHEY and CDR2 SMNVEV (reference sequence). Written as DNA, the CDR3 is TGTGCCAGCAGTTTAAATCAGAGACAGCATGTCTACAATGAGCAGTTCTTC. Translation gives CASSLNQRQHVYNEQFF.